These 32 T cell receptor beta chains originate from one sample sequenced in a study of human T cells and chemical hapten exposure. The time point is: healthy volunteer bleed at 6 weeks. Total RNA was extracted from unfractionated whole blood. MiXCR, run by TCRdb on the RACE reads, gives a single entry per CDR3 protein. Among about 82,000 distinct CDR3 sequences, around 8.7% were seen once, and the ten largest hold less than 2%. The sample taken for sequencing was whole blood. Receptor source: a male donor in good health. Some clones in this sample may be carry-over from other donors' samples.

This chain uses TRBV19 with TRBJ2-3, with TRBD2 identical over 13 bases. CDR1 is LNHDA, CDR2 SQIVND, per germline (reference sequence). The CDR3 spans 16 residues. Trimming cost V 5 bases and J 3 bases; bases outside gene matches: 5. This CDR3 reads CASSRLAGGRTDTQYF. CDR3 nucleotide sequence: TGTGCCAGTAGTCGACTAGCGGGGGGCCGTACAGATACGCAGTATTTT.

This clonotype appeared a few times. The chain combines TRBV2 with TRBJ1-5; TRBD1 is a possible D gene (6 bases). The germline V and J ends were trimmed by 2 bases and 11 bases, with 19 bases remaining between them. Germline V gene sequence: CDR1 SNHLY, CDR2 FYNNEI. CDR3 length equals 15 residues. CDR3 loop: CASSETQGTGKTQHF. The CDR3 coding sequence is TGTGCCAGCAGTGAAACCCAGGGGACGGGGAAGACCCAGCATTTT.

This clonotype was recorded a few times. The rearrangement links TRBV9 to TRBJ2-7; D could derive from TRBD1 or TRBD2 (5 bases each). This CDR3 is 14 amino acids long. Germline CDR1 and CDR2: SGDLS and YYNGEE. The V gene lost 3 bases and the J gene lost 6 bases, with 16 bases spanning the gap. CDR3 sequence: CASSARDRSAEQYF. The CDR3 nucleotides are TGTGCCAGCAGCGCCCGGGACCGTTCCGCCGAGCAGTACTTC.

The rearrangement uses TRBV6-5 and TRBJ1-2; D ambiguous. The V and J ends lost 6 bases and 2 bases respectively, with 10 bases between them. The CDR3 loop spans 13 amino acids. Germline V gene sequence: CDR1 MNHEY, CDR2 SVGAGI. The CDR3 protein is CASSYALNYGYTF. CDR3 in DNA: TGTGCCAGCAGCTACGCATTGAACTATGGCTACACCTTC.

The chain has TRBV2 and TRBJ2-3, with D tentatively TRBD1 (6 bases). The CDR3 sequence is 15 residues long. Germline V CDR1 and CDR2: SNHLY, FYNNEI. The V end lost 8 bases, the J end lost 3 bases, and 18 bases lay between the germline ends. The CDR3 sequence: CASRTWGLETDTQYF. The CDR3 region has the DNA TGTGCCAGCCGAACGTGGGGGCTAGAAACAGATACGCAGTATTTT.

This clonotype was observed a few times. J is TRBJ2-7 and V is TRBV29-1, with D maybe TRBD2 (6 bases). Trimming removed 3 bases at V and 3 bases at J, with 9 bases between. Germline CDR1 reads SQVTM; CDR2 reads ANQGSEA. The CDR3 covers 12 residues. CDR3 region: CSVEVADYEQYF. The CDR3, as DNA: TGCAGCGTTGAGGTAGCGGACTACGAGCAGTACTTC.

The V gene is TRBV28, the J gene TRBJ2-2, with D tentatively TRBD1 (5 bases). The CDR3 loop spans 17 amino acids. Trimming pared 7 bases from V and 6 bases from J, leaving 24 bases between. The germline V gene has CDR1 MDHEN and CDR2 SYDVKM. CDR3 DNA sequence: TGTGCCAGCACTCTCTTGGGGCAGGGAAGGGAAGCCGGGGAGCTGTTTTTT. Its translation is CASTLLGQGREAGELFF.

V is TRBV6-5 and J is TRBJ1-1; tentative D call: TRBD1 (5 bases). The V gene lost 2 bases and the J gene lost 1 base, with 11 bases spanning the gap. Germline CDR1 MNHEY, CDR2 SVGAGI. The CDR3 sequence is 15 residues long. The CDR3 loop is CASSYGGEWNTEAFF. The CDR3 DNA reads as TGTGCCAGCAGTTACGGGGGGGAGTGGAACACTGAAGCTTTCTTT.

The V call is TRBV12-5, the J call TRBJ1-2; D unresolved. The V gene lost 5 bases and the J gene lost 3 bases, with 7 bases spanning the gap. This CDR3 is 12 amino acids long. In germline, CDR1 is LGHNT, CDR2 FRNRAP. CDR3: CASGPTYYGYTF. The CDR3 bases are TGTGCTAGTGGTCCCACCTACTATGGCTACACCTTC.

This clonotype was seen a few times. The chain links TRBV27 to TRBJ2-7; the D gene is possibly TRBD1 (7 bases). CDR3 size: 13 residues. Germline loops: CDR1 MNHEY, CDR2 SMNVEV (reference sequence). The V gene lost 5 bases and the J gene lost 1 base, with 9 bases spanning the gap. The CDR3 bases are TGTGCCAGCAGTGCGGGACAGTCCTACGAGCAGTACTTC. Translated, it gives CASSAGQSYEQYF.

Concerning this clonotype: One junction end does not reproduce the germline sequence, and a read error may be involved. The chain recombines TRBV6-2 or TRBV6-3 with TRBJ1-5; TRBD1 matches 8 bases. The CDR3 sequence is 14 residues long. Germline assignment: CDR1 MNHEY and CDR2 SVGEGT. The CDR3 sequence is CASSWTGSNQLQHF. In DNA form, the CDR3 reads TGTGCCAGCAGTTGGACAGGGAGCAATCAGCTCCAGCATTTT.

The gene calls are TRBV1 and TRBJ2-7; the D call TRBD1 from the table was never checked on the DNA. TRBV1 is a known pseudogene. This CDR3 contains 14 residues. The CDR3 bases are TGCACCAGCAGCCAAAGAACCAGGGAGTACGAGCAGTACTTC. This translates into CTSSQRTREYEQYF.

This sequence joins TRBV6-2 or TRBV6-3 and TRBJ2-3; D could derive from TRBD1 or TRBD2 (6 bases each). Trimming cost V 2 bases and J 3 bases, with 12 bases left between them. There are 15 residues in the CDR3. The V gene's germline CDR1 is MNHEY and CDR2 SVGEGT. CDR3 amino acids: CASSYQGTRTDTQYF. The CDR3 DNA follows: TGTGCCAGCAGTTACCAGGGGACTCGGACAGATACGCAGTATTTT.

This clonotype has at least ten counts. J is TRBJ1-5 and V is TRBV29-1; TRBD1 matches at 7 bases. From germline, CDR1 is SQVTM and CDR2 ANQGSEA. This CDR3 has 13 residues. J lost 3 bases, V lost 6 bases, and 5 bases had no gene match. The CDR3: CSVADRVNQPQHF. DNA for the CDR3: TGCAGCGTGGCCGACAGGGTCAATCAGCCCCAGCATTTT.

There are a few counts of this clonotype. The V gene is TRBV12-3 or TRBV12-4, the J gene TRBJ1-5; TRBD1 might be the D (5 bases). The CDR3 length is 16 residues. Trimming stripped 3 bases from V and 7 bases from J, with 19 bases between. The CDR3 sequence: CASSFSGSPEGQPQHF. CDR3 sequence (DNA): TGTGCCAGCAGTTTTTCAGGGAGTCCTGAAGGGCAGCCCCAGCATTTT.

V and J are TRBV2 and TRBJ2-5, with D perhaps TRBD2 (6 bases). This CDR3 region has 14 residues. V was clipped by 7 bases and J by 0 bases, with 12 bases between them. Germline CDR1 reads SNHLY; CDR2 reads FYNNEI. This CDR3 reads CASTGGGYQETQYF. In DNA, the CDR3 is TGTGCCAGCACCGGAGGAGGGTACCAAGAGACCCAGTACTTC.

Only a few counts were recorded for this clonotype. The CDR3 reads CASSVVSGDYNEQFF. CDR3 coding DNA: TGTGCCAGCAGCGTAGTTAGCGGAGATTACAATGAGCAGTTCTTC. The V gene is TRBV9, the J gene TRBJ2-1, with D perhaps TRBD2 (6 bases). CDR3 length: 15 amino acids. Germline V lookup: CDR1 SGDLS, CDR2 YYNGEE. V was trimmed by 0 bases and J by 4 bases, leaving 11 bases between them.

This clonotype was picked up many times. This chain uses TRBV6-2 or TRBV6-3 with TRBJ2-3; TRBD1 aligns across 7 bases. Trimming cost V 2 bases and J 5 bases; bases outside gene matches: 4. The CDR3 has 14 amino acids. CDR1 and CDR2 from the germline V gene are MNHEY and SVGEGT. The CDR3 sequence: CASSYTGAGDTQYF. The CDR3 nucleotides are TGTGCCAGCAGTTACACAGGGGCAGGAGATACGCAGTATTTT.

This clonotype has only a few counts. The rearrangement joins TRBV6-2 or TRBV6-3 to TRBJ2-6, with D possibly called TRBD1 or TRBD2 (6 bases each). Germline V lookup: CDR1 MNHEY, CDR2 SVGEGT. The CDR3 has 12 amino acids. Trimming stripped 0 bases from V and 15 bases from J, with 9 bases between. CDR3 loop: CASSYSRGGLTF. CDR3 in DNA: TGTGCCAGCAGTTACTCCAGGGGAGGCCTGACTTTC.

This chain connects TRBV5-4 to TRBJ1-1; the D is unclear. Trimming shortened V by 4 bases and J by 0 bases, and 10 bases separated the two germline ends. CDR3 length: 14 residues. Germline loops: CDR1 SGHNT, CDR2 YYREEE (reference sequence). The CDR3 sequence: CASSVADLNTEAFF. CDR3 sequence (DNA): TGTGCCAGCAGCGTCGCGGACCTGAACACTGAAGCTTTCTTT.

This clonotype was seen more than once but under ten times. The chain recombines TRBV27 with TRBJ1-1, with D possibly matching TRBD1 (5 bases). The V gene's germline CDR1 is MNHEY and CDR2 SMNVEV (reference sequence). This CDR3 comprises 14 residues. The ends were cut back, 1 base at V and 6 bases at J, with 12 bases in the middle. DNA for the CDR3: TGTGCCAGCAGTTTATGGCCCGGAGGGGCTGAAGCTTTCTTT. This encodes CASSLWPGGAEAFF.

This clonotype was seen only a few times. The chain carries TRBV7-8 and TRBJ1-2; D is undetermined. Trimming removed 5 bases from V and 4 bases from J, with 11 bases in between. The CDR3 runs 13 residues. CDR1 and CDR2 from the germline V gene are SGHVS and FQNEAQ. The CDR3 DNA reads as TGTGCCAGCAGCCCCGGCACCTCCTATGGCTACACCTTC. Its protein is CASSPGTSYGYTF.

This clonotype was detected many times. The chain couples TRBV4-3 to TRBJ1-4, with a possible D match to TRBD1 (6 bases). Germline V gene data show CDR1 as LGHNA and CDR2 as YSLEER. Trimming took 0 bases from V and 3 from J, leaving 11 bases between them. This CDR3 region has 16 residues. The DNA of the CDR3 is TGCGCCAGCAGCCAAGATCGGAACAGGGCTAATGAAAAACTGTTTTTT. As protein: CASSQDRNRANEKLFF.

CDR3 DNA: TGCAGTGCTAGCTTCCGTGATACGCAGTATTTT. Amino acids: CSASFRDTQYF. The chain recombines TRBV20-1 with TRBJ2-3; D unresolved. This CDR3 contains 11 residues. Germline V gene data show CDR1 as DFQATT and CDR2 as SNEGSKA (reference sequence). Trimming cost V 3 bases and J 6 bases, with 7 bases left between them.

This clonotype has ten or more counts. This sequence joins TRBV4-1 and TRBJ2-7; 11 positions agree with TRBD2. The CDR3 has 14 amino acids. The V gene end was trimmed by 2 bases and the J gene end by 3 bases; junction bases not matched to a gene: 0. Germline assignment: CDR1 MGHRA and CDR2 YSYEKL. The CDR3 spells CASSQTSGSYEQYF. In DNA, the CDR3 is TGCGCCAGCAGCCAAACTAGCGGGAGCTACGAGCAGTACTTC.

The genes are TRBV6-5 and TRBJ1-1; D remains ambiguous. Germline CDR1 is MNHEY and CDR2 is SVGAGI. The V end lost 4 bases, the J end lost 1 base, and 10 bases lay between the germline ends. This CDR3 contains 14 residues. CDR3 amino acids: CASSLYSTNTEAFF. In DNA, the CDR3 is TGTGCCAGCAGTTTATATTCGACGAACACTGAAGCTTTCTTT.

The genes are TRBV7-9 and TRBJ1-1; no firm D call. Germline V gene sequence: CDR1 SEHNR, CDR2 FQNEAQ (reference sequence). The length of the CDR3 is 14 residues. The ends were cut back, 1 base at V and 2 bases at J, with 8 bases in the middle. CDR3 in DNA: TGTGCCAGCAGCTTAGAGGGTTTAAACACTGAAGCTTTCTTT. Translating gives CASSLEGLNTEAFF.

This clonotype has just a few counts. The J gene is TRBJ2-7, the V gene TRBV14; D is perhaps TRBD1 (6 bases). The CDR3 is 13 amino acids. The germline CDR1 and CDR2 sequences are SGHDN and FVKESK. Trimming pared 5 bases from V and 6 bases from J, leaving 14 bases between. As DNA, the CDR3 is TGTGCCAGCAGCTGGACAGACGGCGCCGAGCAGTACTTC. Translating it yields CASSWTDGAEQYF.

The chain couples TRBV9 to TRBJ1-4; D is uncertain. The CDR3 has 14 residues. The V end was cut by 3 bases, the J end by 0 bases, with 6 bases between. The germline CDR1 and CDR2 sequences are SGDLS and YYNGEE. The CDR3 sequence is CASSGSATNEKLFF. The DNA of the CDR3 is TGTGCCAGCAGCGGAAGTGCAACTAATGAAAAACTGTTTTTT.

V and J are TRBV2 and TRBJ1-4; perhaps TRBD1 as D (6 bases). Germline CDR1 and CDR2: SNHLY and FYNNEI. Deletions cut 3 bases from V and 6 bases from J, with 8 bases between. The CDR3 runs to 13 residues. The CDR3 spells CASSDGGHEKLFF. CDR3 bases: TGTGCCAGCAGTGACGGGGGCCATGAAAAACTGTTTTTT.

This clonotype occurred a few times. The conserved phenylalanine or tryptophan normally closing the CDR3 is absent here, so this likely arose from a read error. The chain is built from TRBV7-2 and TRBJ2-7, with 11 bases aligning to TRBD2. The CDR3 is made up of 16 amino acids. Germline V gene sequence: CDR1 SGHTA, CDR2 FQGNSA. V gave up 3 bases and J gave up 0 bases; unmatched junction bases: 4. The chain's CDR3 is CASSFVAGGASYEQYL. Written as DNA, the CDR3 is TGTGCCAGCAGCTTCGTAGCGGGGGGGGCCTCCTACGAGCAGTACCTC.

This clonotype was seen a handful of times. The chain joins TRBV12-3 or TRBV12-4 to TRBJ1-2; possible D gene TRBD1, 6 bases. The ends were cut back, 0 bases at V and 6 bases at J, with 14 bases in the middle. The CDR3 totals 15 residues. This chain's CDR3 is CASSLAGTRFDGYTF. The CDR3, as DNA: TGTGCCAGCAGTTTAGCAGGGACACGGTTTGATGGCTACACCTTC.